This is a list of T cell receptor beta chains from one sample in a study of regulatory T cells in long-lasting Graves disease. MiXCR, run by TCRdb on the multiplex PCR reads, gives a single entry per CDR3 protein. This sample yields a few hundred thousand distinct CDR3 sequences, of which 20% to 30% are seen a single time; about a quarter belongs to the top ten. The specimen was peripheral blood mononuclear cells (PBMCs), collected when the disease was refractory, from a patient treated with antithyroid drugs. These receptors all stem from a female donor with Graves disease. Each CDR3 is given with its conserved first and last residue. A D gene is named only where the DNA matches it firmly. Expanded clones are given a class, and other clones once, few, many or no size at all.

>few|TRBJ2-7|.|TRBV20-1
CSARRGLGAPDEQYF
TGCAGTGCCCGCCGAGGACTGGGGGCCCCGGACGAGCAGTACTTC
>few|TRBJ2-1|.|TRBV19
CASSIESFSYNEQFF
TGTGCCAGTAGTATAGAGTCGTTTTCCTACAATGAGCAGTTCTTC
>.|TRBJ1-1|TRBD1|TRBV30
CAWSSPRDRGEAFF
TGTGCCTGGAGTTCCCCCCGGGACAGGGGGGAAGCTTTCTTT
>many|TRBJ1-6|TRBD1|TRBV15
CATSTSTGVNSPLHF
TGTGCCACCAGCACATCGACAGGGGTTAATTCACCCCTCCACTTT
>.|TRBJ2-1|.|TRBV6-2/TRBV6-3
CASSSQSYNEQFF
TGTGCCAGCAGTTCCCAGTCCTACAATGAGCAGTTCTTC
>many|TRBJ2-7|TRBD2|TRBV6-1
CASGAGGNHEQYF
TGTGCCAGCGGAGCGGGAGGAAACCACGAGCAGTACTTC
>many|TRBJ2-5|TRBD1|TRBV2
CASRKRTGRGETQYF
TGTGCCAGCAGGAAGCGGACAGGTAGAGGGGAGACCCAGTACTTC
>.|TRBJ2-7|.|TRBV7-9
CASNDRASTYEQYF
TGTGCCAGCAATGACAGAGCATCTACCTACGAGCAGTACTTC
>many|TRBJ2-7|TRBD2|TRBV14
CASSRTSGISYEQYF
TGTGCCAGCAGCCGAACTAGCGGGATTTCCTACGAGCAGTACTTC
>few|TRBJ1-5|.|TRBV30
CAWTKGGQPQHF
TGTGCCTGGACCAAAGGGGGTCAGCCCCAGCATTTT
>.|TRBJ2-3|.|TRBV29-1
CSVEGESTDTQYF
TGCAGCGTTGAAGGGGAGAGCACAGATACGCAGTATTTT
>.|TRBJ2-2|.|TRBV5-1
CASSGDTSNTGELFF
TGCGCCAGCAGCGGCGACACGTCGAACACCGGGGAGCTGTTTTTT
>.|TRBJ2-7|TRBD2|TRBV7-2
CASSPIWGGPQYEQYF
TGTGCCAGCAGCCCGATTTGGGGAGGGCCCCAATACGAGCAGTACTTC
>.|TRBJ1-6|.|TRBV3-1
CASSQDLSPSGKGINSPLHF
TGTGCCAGCAGCCAAGACCTCAGCCCGTCTGGGAAGGGCATCAATTCACCCCTCCACTTT
>many|TRBJ1-1|.|TRBV15
CATSRPETGNTEAFF
TGTGCCACCAGCAGACCTGAGACAGGGAACACTGAAGCTTTCTTT
>many|TRBJ1-6|.|TRBV2
CASSVDLISPLHF
TGTGCCAGCAGTGTTGATTTAATTTCACCCCTCCACTTT
>.|TRBJ1-1|.|TRBV15
CATSRDRHTEAFF
TGTGCCACCAGCAGAGATAGGCACACTGAAGCTTTCTTT